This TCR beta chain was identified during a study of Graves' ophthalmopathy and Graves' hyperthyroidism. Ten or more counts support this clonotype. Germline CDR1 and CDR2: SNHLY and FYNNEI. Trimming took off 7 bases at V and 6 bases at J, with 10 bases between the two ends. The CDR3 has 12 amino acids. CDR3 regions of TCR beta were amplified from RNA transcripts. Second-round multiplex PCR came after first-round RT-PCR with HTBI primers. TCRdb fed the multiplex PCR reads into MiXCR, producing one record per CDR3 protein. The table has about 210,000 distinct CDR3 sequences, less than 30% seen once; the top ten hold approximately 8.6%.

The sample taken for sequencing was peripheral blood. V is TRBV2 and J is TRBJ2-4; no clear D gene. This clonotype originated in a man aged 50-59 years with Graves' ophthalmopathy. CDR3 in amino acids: CASNRLLNIQYF. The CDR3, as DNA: TGTGCCAGCAATAGACTTCTAAACATTCAGTACTTC.